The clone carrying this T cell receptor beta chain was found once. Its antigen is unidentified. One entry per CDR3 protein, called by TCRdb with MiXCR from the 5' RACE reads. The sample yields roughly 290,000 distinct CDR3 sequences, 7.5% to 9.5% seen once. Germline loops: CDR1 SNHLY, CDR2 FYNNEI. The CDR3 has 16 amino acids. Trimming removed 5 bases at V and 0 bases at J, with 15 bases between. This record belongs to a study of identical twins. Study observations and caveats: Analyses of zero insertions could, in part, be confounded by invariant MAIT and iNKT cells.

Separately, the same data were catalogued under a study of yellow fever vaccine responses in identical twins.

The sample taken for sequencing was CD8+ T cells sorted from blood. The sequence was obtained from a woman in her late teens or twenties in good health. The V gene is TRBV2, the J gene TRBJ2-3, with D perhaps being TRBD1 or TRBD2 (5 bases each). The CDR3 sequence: CASSRDVEHSTDTQYF. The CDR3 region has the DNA TGTGCCAGCAGTCGGGACGTTGAGCATAGCACAGATACGCAGTATTTT.